This T cell receptor (beta chain) comes out of a study of patients and donors after allogeneic stem cell transplantation (dated by TCRdb to between 2020 and 2021). Details on this clonotype: Its binding antigen is unknown. The record has no base qualities; no much larger clone is one base away.

According to the germline V gene, CDR1 reads SGDLS and CDR2 reads YYNGEE. Unmatched junction bases come to 3, with V trimmed by 3 bases and J by 4 bases. Measured from the cysteine to the phenylalanine, the CDR3 is 14 residues long. Only CDR3 DNA is held: 42 bases, read in frame from base 1. Library generation was performed with RT-PCR. Sequencing used a NextSeq 550. TCRdb redid the processing of the public reads, applying fastp at Q25 and MiXCR, and retained in-frame beta chains. Each record represents a unique CDR3 protein, reported with the most common genes and DNA among its rows. For this sample there are under 200,000 distinct CDR3 sequences; 30% appear just once. Together, the top ten hold about 3% of the sample.

Specimen: blood, either unsorted or a sorted T cell fraction (not recorded which). The sequence derives from a human donor who was either an allogeneic HSCT recipient or a stem cell or donor lymphocyte infusion donor (not recorded which). It is not recorded whose cells these are; they may come from a transplant donor. This receptor chain uses TRBV9 and TRBJ1-5; TRBD1 lines up with 8 middle nucleotides. The bases read TGTGCCAGCAGCGCACAGGGGGGGAATCAGCCCCAGCATTTT. Its translation reads: CASSAQGGNQPQHF.